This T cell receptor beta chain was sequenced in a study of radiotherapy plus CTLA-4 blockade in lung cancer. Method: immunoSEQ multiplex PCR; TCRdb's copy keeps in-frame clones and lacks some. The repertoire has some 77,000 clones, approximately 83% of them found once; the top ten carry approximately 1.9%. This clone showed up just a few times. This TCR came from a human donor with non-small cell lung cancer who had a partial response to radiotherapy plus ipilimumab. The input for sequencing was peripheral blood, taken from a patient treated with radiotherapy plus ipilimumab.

In DNA, the CDR3 is TGTGCCAGCAGCCTTCTGAGGGACAATCAGCCCCAGCATTTT. It translates to CASSLLRDNQPQHF. The J gene is TRBJ1-5, the V gene TRBV28; no clear D. The V gene lost 6 bases and the J gene lost 3 bases, with 12 bases spanning the gap. Germline-derived CDR1 and CDR2 are MDHEN and SYDVKM. This CDR3 is 14 amino acids long.